The source of this TCR beta chain is a study of T cell responses to AZD1222 COVID-19 vaccine. Notes on the study in general: The study found vaccine-associated CD4 TCRs spanning spike, dominant at 160-218 and 743-854.

The data were produced by immunoSEQ multiplex PCR, yet TCRdb's version contains in-frame clones alone and is incomplete. Among approximately 180,000 clones listed, more than 80% were seen once. Of note for this clone: Its antigen remains unidentified.

The CDR3 covers 15 residues. Germline values: CDR1 LNHDA, CDR2 SQIVND (reference sequence). V lost 5 bases and J 1 base, leaving 12 bases between the germline ends. This TCR derives from an adult in good health. The rearrangement links TRBV19 to TRBJ1-5; D unresolved. Sequencing was performed on peripheral blood, taken on day 0 of AZD1222 vaccination. CDR3 protein: CASSDLPVSNQPQHF. As DNA, the CDR3 is TGTGCCAGTAGTGACCTTCCCGTCAGCAATCAGCCCCAGCATTTT.